This T cell receptor (beta chain) was recovered during a study of cytomegalovirus exposure and HLA in healthy donors. Notes on the study in general: Highly shared sequence variants in one cluster were likely a sequencing artifact.

The J segment lost 5 bases and the V segment lost 1 base, leaving 8 bases of the junction unmatched. CDR3 length equals 16 residues. CDR1 and CDR2 from the germline V gene are SGHVS and FNYEAQ. In the case of this clone: Its target is unknown.

The PCR used 60 Vbeta and 13 Jbeta primers. Sequencing used immunoSEQ multiplex PCR; TCRdb keeps in-frame clones, though not all of them. The sample yields 140,000 to 150,000 clones, approximately 80% seen once. The chain is built from TRBV7-6 and TRBJ2-1, with TRBD2 identical over 7 bases. Sequenced: PBMCs. The clonotype comes from a woman younger than 30 in good health and CMV-seropositive. The CDR3 reads CASSLVVTSYDNEQFF. The CDR3 region has the DNA TGTGCCAGCAGCTTAGTAGTGACTAGCTACGACAATGAGCAGTTCTTC.